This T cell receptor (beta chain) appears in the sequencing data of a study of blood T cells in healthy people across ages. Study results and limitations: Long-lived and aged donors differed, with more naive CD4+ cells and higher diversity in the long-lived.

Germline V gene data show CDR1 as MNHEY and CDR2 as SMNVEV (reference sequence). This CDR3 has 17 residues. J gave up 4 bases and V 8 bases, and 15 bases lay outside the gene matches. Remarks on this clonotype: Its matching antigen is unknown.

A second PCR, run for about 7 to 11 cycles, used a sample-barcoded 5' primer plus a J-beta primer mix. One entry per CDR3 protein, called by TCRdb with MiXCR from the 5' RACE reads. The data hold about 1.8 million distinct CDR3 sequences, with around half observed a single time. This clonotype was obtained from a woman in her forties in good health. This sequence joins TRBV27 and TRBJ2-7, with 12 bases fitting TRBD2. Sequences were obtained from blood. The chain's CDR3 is CASAQPKILAGGYEQYF. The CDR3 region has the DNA TGTGCCAGCGCTCAGCCGAAGATCCTAGCGGGGGGGTACGAGCAGTACTTC.